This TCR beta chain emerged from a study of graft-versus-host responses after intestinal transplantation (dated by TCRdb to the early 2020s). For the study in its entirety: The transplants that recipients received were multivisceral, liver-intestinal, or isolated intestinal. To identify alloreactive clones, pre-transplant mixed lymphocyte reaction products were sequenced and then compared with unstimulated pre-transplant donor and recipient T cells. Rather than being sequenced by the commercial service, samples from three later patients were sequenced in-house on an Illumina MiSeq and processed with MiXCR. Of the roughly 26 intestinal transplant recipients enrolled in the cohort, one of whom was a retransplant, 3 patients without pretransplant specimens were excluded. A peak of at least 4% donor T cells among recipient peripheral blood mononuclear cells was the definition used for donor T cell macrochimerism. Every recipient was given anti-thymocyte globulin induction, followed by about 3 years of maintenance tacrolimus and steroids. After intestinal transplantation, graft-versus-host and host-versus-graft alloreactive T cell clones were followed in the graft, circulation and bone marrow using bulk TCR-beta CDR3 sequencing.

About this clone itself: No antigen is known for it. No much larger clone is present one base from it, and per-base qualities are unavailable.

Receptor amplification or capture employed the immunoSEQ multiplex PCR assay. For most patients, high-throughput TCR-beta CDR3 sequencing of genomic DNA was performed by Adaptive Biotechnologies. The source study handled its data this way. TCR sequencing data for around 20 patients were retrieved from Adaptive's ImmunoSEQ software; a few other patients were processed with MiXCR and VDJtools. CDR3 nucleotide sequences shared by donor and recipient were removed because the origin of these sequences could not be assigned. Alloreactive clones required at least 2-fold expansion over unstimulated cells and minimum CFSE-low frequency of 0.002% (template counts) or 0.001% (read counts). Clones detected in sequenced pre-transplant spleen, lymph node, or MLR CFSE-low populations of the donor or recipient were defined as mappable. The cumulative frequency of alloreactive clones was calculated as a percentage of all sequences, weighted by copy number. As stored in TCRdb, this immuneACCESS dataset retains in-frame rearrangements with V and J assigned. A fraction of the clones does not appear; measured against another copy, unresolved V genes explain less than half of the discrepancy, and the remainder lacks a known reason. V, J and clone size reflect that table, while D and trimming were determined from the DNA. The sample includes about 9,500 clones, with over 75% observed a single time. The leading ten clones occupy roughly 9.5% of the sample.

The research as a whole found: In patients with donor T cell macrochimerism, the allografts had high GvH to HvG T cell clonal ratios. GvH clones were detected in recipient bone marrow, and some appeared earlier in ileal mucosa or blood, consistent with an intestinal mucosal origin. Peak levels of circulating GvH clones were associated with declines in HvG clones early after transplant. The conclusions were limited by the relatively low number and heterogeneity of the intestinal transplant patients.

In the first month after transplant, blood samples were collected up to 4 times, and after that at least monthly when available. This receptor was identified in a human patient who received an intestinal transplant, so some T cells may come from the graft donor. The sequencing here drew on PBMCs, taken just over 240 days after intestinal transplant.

CDR3 reads: CASSADRGLREQYF. The nucleotide sequence is given as TGTGCCAGCAGCGCTGACAGGGGGCTGCGCGAGCAGTACTTC. The chain is encoded by TRBV27 joined to TRBJ2-7; a stretch of 10 junction bases matches TRBD1. V has 6 bases trimmed and J has 6 bases trimmed; junction bases matching no gene number 8. In the germline V gene (reference sequence), CDR1 corresponds to MNHEY and CDR2 to SMNVEV. From cysteine to phenylalanine, the CDR3 is 14 amino acids long. Just the 42-base CDR3 DNA is kept, in frame starting at base 1.